A selection of T cell receptor beta chains follows, all from one sample in a study of blood T cell repertoires in COVID-19. The protocol was immunoSEQ multiplex PCR, while the TCRdb copy is restricted to in-frame clones and leaves out a portion. The sample includes about 61,000 clones, about nine tenths of them seen just once. The sample was peripheral blood. These receptors were taken from a woman aged 50 to 60 with active or convalescent COVID-19. CDR3s include the opening cysteine and the closing phenylalanine or tryptophan. D genes are given only for firm matches. Clone size is stated in some rows and not others, as once, few, many or a class when expanded.

d_call j_call v_call clone_size cdr3_aa cdr3_nt
TRBD1 TRBJ2-7 TRBV7-6 - CASSLGGLTGEYEQYF TGTGCCAGCAGCTTAGGGGGATTAACAGGGGAATACGAGCAGTACTTC
TRBD2 TRBJ2-1 TRBV7-6 - CASSLDSGGRGFF TGTGCCAGCAGCTTAGACTCCGGGGGGAGAGGGTTCTTC
- TRBJ1-5 TRBV21-1 - CASSKGRHRGDGSNQPQHF TGTGCCAGCAGCAAAGGTCGGCACAGGGGGGATGGGAGCAATCAGCCCCAGCATTTT
TRBD1 TRBJ2-1 TRBV11-2 medium-sized CASCFVYGTGGSYNEQFF TGTGCCAGCTGCTTTGTGTACGGGACAGGGGGCTCCTACAATGAGCAGTTCTTC
TRBD2 TRBJ2-2 TRBV5-1 - CASSLVSGRVHTGELFF TGCGCCAGCAGCTTGGTGAGCGGGAGGGTCCACACCGGGGAGCTGTTTTTT
TRBD2 TRBJ2-3 TRBV7-2 - CASSSLSGRTDTQYF TGTGCCAGCAGCTCCCTTAGCGGGAGGACAGATACGCAGTATTTT
- TRBJ2-2 TRBV6-6 - CASSFTGELFF TGTGCCAGCAGCTTTACCGGGGAGCTGTTTTTT
- TRBJ2-7 TRBV5-4 - CASSSNGYEQYF TGTGCCAGCAGCTCAAACGGCTACGAGCAGTACTTC
- TRBJ1-1 TRBV9 - CASSFGGREAFF TGTGCCAGCAGTTTCGGGGGGCGCGAAGCTTTCTTT
TRBD1 TRBJ1-2 TRBV4-2 - CASSRAGQGNGYTF TGTGCCAGCAGCCGAGCCGGACAGGGGAATGGCTACACCTTC
- TRBJ2-7 TRBV27 - CASSFGLPGAYEQYF TGTGCCAGCAGTTTTGGGCTGCCCGGGGCCTACGAGCAGTACTTC
TRBD2 TRBJ2-3 TRBV5-6 - CASSLRGRSGRADTQYF TGTGCCAGCAGCTTGAGGGGGCGCAGCGGGAGGGCAGATACGCAGTATTTT
TRBD2 TRBJ2-3 TRBV10-1 once CASSESTAGVGDTQYF TGCGCCAGCAGTGAGTCGACGGCGGGAGTAGGTGATACGCAGTATTTT
TRBD1 TRBJ2-7 TRBV29-1 - CSAGQGAYEQYF TGCAGCGCGGGACAGGGGGCCTACGAGCAGTACTTC
- TRBJ2-6 TRBV19 - CASVNTAGANVLTF TGTGCCAGTGTTAACACAGCTGGGGCCAACGTCCTGACTTTC
TRBD2 TRBJ2-3 TRBV5-4 once CASSWGGTGLAGGIGDTQYF TGTGCCAGCAGTTGGGGGGGTACGGGACTAGCGGGAGGGATTGGAGATACGCAGTATTTT
TRBD2 TRBJ2-5 TRBV10-2 - CASSELWGLAGGGGETQYF TGCGCCAGCAGTGAATTGTGGGGACTAGCGGGGGGAGGCGGGGAGACCCAGTACTTC
TRBD1 TRBJ1-5 TRBV30 - CAWSRDRPNQPQHF TGTGCCTGGAGCCGGGACAGGCCAAATCAGCCCCAGCATTTT
TRBD2 TRBJ2-2 TRBV27 - CASISLGTSRPGELFF TGTGCCAGCATTTCCCTAGGGACTAGCAGGCCCGGGGAGCTGTTTTTT
- TRBJ2-7 TRBV10-3 once CAISPVSYEQYF TGTGCCATCAGTCCAGTCTCCTACGAGCAGTACTTC
- TRBJ2-3 TRBV7-3 - CASSLGSGDTQYF TGTGCCAGCAGCTTAGGGTCGGGAGATACGCAGTATTTT
TRBD2 TRBJ2-1 TRBV5-1 - CASSPTSGSYNEQFF TGCGCCAGCAGCCCGACTAGCGGCTCCTACAATGAGCAGTTCTTC
TRBD1 TRBJ1-5 TRBV5-3 - CARSLCGDRGQNQPQHF TGTGCCAGAAGCTTATGTGGGGACAGGGGTCAAAATCAGCCCCAGCATTTT
- TRBJ2-1 TRBV7-9 - CASSLGIRRGNEQFF TGTGCCAGCAGCTTAGGAATACGCCGGGGCAATGAGCAGTTCTTC
TRBD2 TRBJ2-5 TRBV30 - CAWRTGTSGETQYF TGTGCCTGGAGAACCGGGACTAGCGGAGAGACCCAGTACTTC
- TRBJ1-2 TRBV30 - CAWSVIGSYGYTF TGTGCCTGGAGTGTAATTGGGAGCTATGGCTACACCTTC
- TRBJ1-2 TRBV4-1 - CASSPQVSSGGYTF TGCGCCAGCAGCCCCCAGGTGTCCAGCGGGGGCTACACCTTC
- TRBJ1-2 TRBV5-1 - CASSLGNVGHDGYTF TGCGCCAGCAGCCTGGGGAATGTGGGGCACGATGGCTACACCTTC
TRBD1 TRBJ1-1 TRBV7-9 - CASSLEDRKGTEAFF TGTGCCAGCAGCTTAGAGGACAGGAAGGGCACTGAAGCTTTCTTT
- TRBJ1-4 TRBV5-6 - CASSLIATNEKLFF TGTGCCAGCAGTTTGATCGCAACTAATGAAAAACTGTTTTTT
- TRBJ2-7 TRBV28 - CASSLSGMSYEQYF TGTGCCAGCAGTTTATCGGGTATGTCGTACGAGCAGTACTTC
- TRBJ2-1 TRBV19 - CASSPSRAGRGIYNEQFF TGTGCCAGTAGTCCTTCCCGAGCGGGGAGGGGGATATACAATGAGCAGTTCTTC
TRBD2 TRBJ2-3 TRBV6-5 - CASSSTSGSLNTQYF TGTGCCAGCAGTTCCACTAGCGGGAGTTTGAATACGCAGTATTTT
TRBD1 TRBJ2-7 TRBV6-5 - CASQTGSGSYEQYF TGTGCCAGCCAGACAGGGTCGGGGTCCTACGAGCAGTACTTC
- TRBJ1-1 TRBV7-9 - CASSEGGGRTEAFF TGTGCCAGCAGCGAGGGCGGGGGCCGAACTGAAGCTTTCTTT
- TRBJ1-1 TRBV5-1 - CATAPQILGGTEAFF TGCGCCACCGCCCCGCAAATACTAGGGGGCACTGAAGCTTTCTTT
TRBD1 TRBJ2-7 TRBV30 - CALGGYTSYEQYF TGTGCCTTAGGGGGCTACACTTCCTACGAGCAGTACTTC
TRBD2 TRBJ2-7 TRBV11-2 - CASSLYPTLLAGEAGEQYF TGTGCCAGCAGCTTATATCCCACCCTCCTAGCGGGAGAAGCGGGCGAGCAGTACTTC
TRBD1 TRBJ2-2 TRBV6-1 few CASSVLGTGGGGELFF TGTGCCAGCAGTGTACTCGGGACAGGGGGTGGTGGGGAGCTGTTTTTT
- TRBJ1-4 TRBV6-5 - CASSYAAGVEKLFF TGTGCCAGCAGTTATGCGGCAGGGGTTGAAAAACTGTTTTTT
- TRBJ2-1 TRBV7-8 - CASSFKILAKTYNEQFF TGTGCCAGCAGCTTTAAAATCCTAGCTAAGACTTACAATGAGCAGTTCTTC
- TRBJ2-3 TRBV13 once CASSFLTSTDTQYF TGTGCCAGCAGCTTCCTAACTAGCACAGATACGCAGTATTTT
TRBD2 TRBJ2-1 TRBV18 - CASSPPLAGRNEQFF TGTGCCAGCTCACCACCTCTAGCGGGAAGGAATGAGCAGTTCTTC
TRBD2 TRBJ2-1 TRBV4-2 many CASSQAYRTSGASSYNEQFF TGTGCCAGCAGCCAAGCTTACCGGACTAGCGGGGCGAGCTCCTACAATGAGCAGTTCTTC
- TRBJ1-2 TRBV5-1 - CASTALDRGPYGYTF TGCGCCAGCACCGCATTGGACAGAGGTCCCTATGGCTACACCTTC
TRBD2 TRBJ2-1 TRBV29-1 - CSVRTSGSNEQFF TGCAGCGTCAGGACTAGCGGGAGCAATGAGCAGTTCTTC
TRBD1 TRBJ2-3 TRBV14 - CASSPPGTADTDTQYF TGTGCCAGCAGCCCACCTGGGACAGCAGACACAGATACGCAGTATTTT
TRBD1 TRBJ2-6 TRBV19 - CASSAGQVPANVLTF TGTGCCAGTAGTGCGGGACAGGTCCCGGCCAACGTCCTGACTTTC
TRBD1 TRBJ2-3 TRBV29-1 - CSVEPGTGFNTQYF TGCAGCGTTGAACCCGGGACAGGGTTTAATACGCAGTATTTT
- TRBJ2-3 TRBV27 - CASSLTITDTQYF TGTGCCAGCAGTTTAACTATCACAGATACGCAGTATTTT
TRBD2 TRBJ2-1 TRBV7-9 - CASSPPGLDYNEQFF TGTGCCAGCAGCCCTCCGGGACTAGATTACAATGAGCAGTTCTTC
- TRBJ1-1 TRBV11-2 - CASSSRGGGTEAFF TGTGCCAGCAGCTCCCGGGGGGGTGGCACTGAAGCTTTCTTT
- TRBJ2-1 TRBV6-2/TRBV6-3 - CASSFGQGGYNEQFF TGTGCCAGCAGTTTCGGGCAGGGAGGCTACAATGAGCAGTTCTTC
- TRBJ2-1 TRBV27 - CASSLAARGRQFF TGTGCCAGCAGTTTAGCTGCGAGAGGGAGGCAGTTCTTC
- TRBJ1-4 TRBV15 - CATSREGQIKLFF TGTGCCACCAGCAGAGAAGGACAGATAAAACTGTTTTTT
- TRBJ1-2 TRBV27 - CASSSRGAGMSGYTF TGTGCCAGCAGTTCACGGGGGGCTGGGATGAGTGGCTACACCTTC
TRBD1 TRBJ2-2 TRBV2 few CASTIRTGGTGELFF TGTGCCAGCACGATACGGACAGGAGGCACCGGGGAGCTGTTTTTT